The 25 T cell receptor beta chains below come from one sample, sequenced in a study of blood T cell repertoires in COVID-19. Repertoires were generated with immunoSEQ multiplex PCR, while TCRdb's copy carries only in-frame clones and drops some. The data show roughly 170,000 clones, 86% seen once. The sequencing sample was made of peripheral blood. The receptor set was obtained from a man between 65 and 85 years old with active or convalescent COVID-19.

The rearrangement joins TRBV15 to TRBJ1-2; D gene uncertain. Trimming pared 0 bases from V and 3 bases from J, leaving 11 bases between. In germline, CDR1 is LNHNV, CDR2 YYDKDF (reference sequence). This CDR3 region has 15 residues. The DNA of the CDR3 is TGTGCCACCAGCAGAGAAATAGAAAGTTACTATGGCTACACCTTC. This translates into CATSREIESYYGYTF.

Only one count was recorded for this clone. The CDR3 DNA reads as TGTGCCAGCAGCTTAGAGGGCAGGGTTGGAAACACCATATATTTT. This translates into CASSLEGRVGNTIYF. This chain uses TRBV11-2 with TRBJ1-3; D is possibly TRBD1 (5 bases). Trimming took 0 bases from V and 3 from J, leaving 9 bases between them. This CDR3 spans 15 amino acids. Germline V gene sequence: CDR1 SGHAT, CDR2 FQNNGV.

The V gene is TRBV9, the J gene TRBJ2-7; 10 bases map to TRBD1. CDR1 SGDLS and CDR2 YYNGEE come from the germline V gene. The ends lost 4 bases at V and 2 bases at J; junction bases unmatched: 6. This CDR3 has 15 residues. In DNA, the CDR3 is TGTGCCAGCAGCAACCGGGACAGGGGACCCTACGAGCAGTACTTC. It is translated as CASSNRDRGPYEQYF.

The chain uses TRBV6-6 and TRBJ2-7; no reliable D call. In germline, CDR1 is MNHNY, CDR2 SVGAGI (reference sequence). Trimming shortened V by 2 bases and J by 6 bases, and 11 bases separated the two germline ends. The CDR3 is 13 amino acids. The CDR3 DNA is TGTGCCAGCAGTTACAACTCGCTTGGCGAGCAGTACTTC. Its translation is CASSYNSLGEQYF.

The gene calls are TRBV5-1 and TRBJ1-6, with a possible D match to TRBD1 (6 bases). CDR1 SGHRS and CDR2 YFSETQ come from the germline V gene. Trimming stripped 5 bases from V and 8 bases from J, with 11 bases between. The CDR3 covers 13 residues. The CDR3 sequence: CASSSDSYSPLHF. CDR3 DNA sequence: TGCGCCAGCAGTTCGGACAGTTATTCACCCCTCCACTTT.

The J gene is TRBJ1-2, the V gene TRBV5-1; D unresolved. CDR1 and CDR2 (germline): SGHRS, YFSETQ. Trimming removed 1 base at V and 3 bases at J, with 7 bases between. This CDR3 spans 13 amino acids. The CDR3 here is CASSLREDYGYTF. The DNA of the CDR3 is TGCGCCAGCAGCTTGCGGGAAGACTATGGCTACACCTTC.

The J gene is TRBJ1-2, the V gene TRBV25-1; 10 positions agree with TRBD1. Germline V gene sequence: CDR1 MGHDK, CDR2 SYGVNS. V trimming: 6 bases; J trimming: 5 bases; junction bases outside the gene matches: 6. The CDR3 covers 14 residues. The CDR3 is CASRKTGGLYGYTF. CDR3 DNA: TGTGCCAGCAGAAAGACAGGGGGCCTTTATGGCTACACCTTC.

This sequence joins TRBV29-1 and TRBJ2-2, with D perhaps TRBD1 (6 bases). V was cut by 0 bases and J by 0 bases, with 8 bases left in between. The V gene's germline CDR1 is SQVTM and CDR2 ANQGSEA. CDR3 size: 15 residues. Here the CDR3 DNA reads TGCAGCGTTGAAGAGTGGACAGCGAACACCGGGGAGCTGTTTTTT. Translating it yields CSVEEWTANTGELFF.

This clone came up a few times. The chain links TRBV18 to TRBJ2-3; D not certain. CDR3 length equals 12 residues. Deletions cut 2 bases from V and 6 bases from J, with 6 bases between. Germline CDR1 and CDR2: KGHSH and LQKENI. CDR3 in amino acids: CASSPSSDTQYF. Here the CDR3 DNA reads TGTGCCAGCTCACCATCTTCGGATACGCAGTATTTT.

As regards this clone: The sample carries other DNA sequences with the same CDR3. This chain joins TRBV19 and TRBJ1-1, with D perhaps matching TRBD1 (6 bases). V was cut by 4 bases and J by 2 bases, with 8 bases left in between. This CDR3 comprises 13 residues. CDR1 is LNHDA, CDR2 SQIVND, per germline (reference sequence). The CDR3 region has the DNA TGTGCCAGTAGTAGGACAGATAACACTGAAGCTTTCTTT. Its translation is CASSRTDNTEAFF.

The chain is built from TRBV4-3 and TRBJ1-4; 7 bases line up with TRBD1. The CDR3 consists of 16 residues. Germline V gene lookup returns CDR1 LGHNA and CDR2 YSLEER. J was trimmed by 3 bases and V by 0 bases; bases with no gene match: 4. CDR3 region: CASSQDRQGPNEKLFF. For the CDR3, the DNA is TGCGCCAGCAGCCAAGACCGACAGGGCCCTAATGAAAAACTGTTTTTT.

The chain is built from TRBV7-9 and TRBJ1-4; D is perhaps TRBD1 (6 bases). Germline V gives CDR1 SEHNR, CDR2 FQNEAQ (reference sequence). The CDR3 contains 15 residues. Trimming shortened V by 5 bases and J by 3 bases, and 13 bases separated the two germline ends. The CDR3 region is CASSAGVPANEKLFF. DNA for the CDR3: TGTGCCAGCAGCGCAGGGGTTCCAGCTAATGAAAAACTGTTTTTT.

V is TRBV6-6 and J is TRBJ1-2; no definite D call. V lost 5 bases, J lost 4 bases, and 17 bases lay in between. The CDR3 length is 15 residues. Per germline, CDR1 MNHNY and CDR2 SVGAGI (reference sequence). The CDR3 sequence: CASSTGSPGSYGYTF. The CDR3 nucleotides are TGTGCCAGCAGTACCGGGAGCCCTGGGTCCTATGGCTACACCTTC.

The chain employs TRBV5-1 and TRBJ2-3; the D gene is possibly TRBD2 (6 bases). The V gene lost 0 bases and the J gene lost 0 bases, with 20 bases spanning the gap. Germline CDR1 reads SGHRS; CDR2 reads YFSETQ. The CDR3 runs to 19 residues. DNA for the CDR3: TGCGCCAGCAGCTTGGAGGCCCGTCGGGCACTAGCAAGCACAGATACGCAGTATTTT. Translated: CASSLEARRALASTDTQYF.

A few counts support this clone. The genes are TRBV10-2 and TRBJ1-1; perhaps TRBD1 as D (5 bases). Trimming cost V 2 bases and J 6 bases, with 13 bases left between them. The CDR3 covers 14 residues. Germline V gene sequence: CDR1 WSHSY, CDR2 SAAADI. The CDR3 DNA reads TGCGCCAGCAGTGAGACGGGGGGGTGGGCTGAAGCTTTCTTT. This encodes CASSETGGWAEAFF.

This chain connects TRBV2 to TRBJ1-1; 8 positions match TRBD1. CDR1 and CDR2 (germline): SNHLY, FYNNEI. The J segment lost 6 bases and the V segment lost 1 base, leaving 13 bases of the junction unmatched. The CDR3 has 17 residues. CDR3 sequence: CASSEEGNSDRESEAFF. Written as DNA, the CDR3 is TGTGCCAGCAGTGAAGAAGGGAATTCGGACAGGGAATCTGAAGCTTTCTTT.

This clone was seen only a few times. The chain links TRBV19 to TRBJ1-1; no clear D gene. The V gene's germline CDR1 is LNHDA and CDR2 SQIVND (reference sequence). The CDR3 consists of 16 residues. The V end lost 4 bases, the J end lost 1 base, and 16 bases lay between the germline ends. The CDR3 DNA is TGTGCCAGTAGTAAACCGTTGGGCGCCCCGAACACTGAAGCTTTCTTT. It codes for CASSKPLGAPNTEAFF.

The chain employs TRBV7-2 and TRBJ2-7; D might be TRBD2 (5 bases). V dropped 4 bases and J dropped 6 bases, with 19 bases sitting between them. The CDR3 spans 15 residues. Germline CDR1 reads SGHTA; CDR2 reads FQGNSA. The CDR3 region has the DNA TGTGCCAGCAGCTCTGGAGGACCCGGTCGGAGCGAGCAGTACTTC. This gives the protein CASSSGGPGRSEQYF.

CDR3 amino acids: CASSSSHSGTGFGELFF. DNA for the CDR3: TGTGCCAGCAGCTCGTCACATTCCGGGACAGGGTTTGGGGAGCTGTTTTTT. V is TRBV11-3 and J is TRBJ2-2, with 9 bases matching TRBD1. Germline CDR1 and CDR2: SGHNT and YENEEA. The V gene end was trimmed by 4 bases and the J gene end by 8 bases; junction bases not matched to a gene: 14. CDR3 length: 17 residues.

This chain uses TRBV2 with TRBJ2-7; TRBD1 agrees at 7 bases. Per the germline V gene, CDR1 is SNHLY and CDR2 is FYNNEI. CDR3 size: 12 residues. After removal of 10 bases from V and 3 bases from J, the junction contained 6 bases not matched to a gene. In nucleotides, the CDR3 is TGTGCCACTATTTCAGGGGGCTACGAGCAGTACTTC. Encoded protein: CATISGGYEQYF.

The V call is TRBV7-3, the J call TRBJ1-4; TRBD1 is a possible D gene (5 bases). Germline V gene lookup returns CDR1 SGHTA and CDR2 FQGTGA. The CDR3 sequence is 14 residues long. The V end was cut by 2 bases, the J end by 6 bases, with 10 bases between. CDR3 protein: CASSLAGSDEKLFF. The CDR3 DNA is TGTGCCAGCAGCTTAGCAGGGTCGGATGAAAAACTGTTTTTT.

The chain carries TRBV11-3 and TRBJ2-1, with TRBD2 identical over 11 bases. CDR1 and CDR2 (germline): SGHNT, YENEEA. The CDR3 consists of 16 residues. V trimming: 4 bases; J trimming: 6 bases; junction bases outside the gene matches: 8. For the CDR3, the DNA is TGTGCCAGCAGCTCCATAGCGGGGGGGCGTAGCAATGAGCAGTTCTTC. Translated, it gives CASSSIAGGRSNEQFF.

The V and J genes are TRBV30 and TRBJ2-6; D is perhaps TRBD2 (6 bases). This CDR3 has 19 amino acids. Trimming shortened V by 0 bases and J by 0 bases, and 18 bases separated the two germline ends. Looked up from germline, CDR1 is GTSNPN and CDR2 is SVGIG (reference sequence). CDR3 in DNA: TGTGCCTGGAGTGTACGGAGGGTCCCTGCTCTCTCTGGGGCCAACGTCCTGACTTTC. It translates to CAWSVRRVPALSGANVLTF.

The V gene is TRBV27, the J gene TRBJ2-5, with D possibly TRBD1 on 6 matching bases. The CDR3 runs 15 residues. Germline CDR1 MNHEY, CDR2 SMNVEV (reference sequence). V was pared by 5 bases and J by 2 bases, with 15 bases between. The CDR3 sequence: CASSIGTLVQETQYF. DNA for the CDR3: TGTGCCAGCAGTATCGGGACATTAGTACAAGAGACCCAGTACTTC.

The J gene is TRBJ2-5, the V gene TRBV19; maybe TRBD1 (5 bases). From germline, CDR1 is LNHDA and CDR2 SQIVND (reference sequence). V was shortened by 10 bases and J by 4 bases, with 16 bases between the two germline ends. CDR3 length: 13 amino acids. CDR3 bases: TGTGCCACCCCTTCCCGAGACAGAGAGACCCAGTACTTC. Residues: CATPSRDRETQYF.